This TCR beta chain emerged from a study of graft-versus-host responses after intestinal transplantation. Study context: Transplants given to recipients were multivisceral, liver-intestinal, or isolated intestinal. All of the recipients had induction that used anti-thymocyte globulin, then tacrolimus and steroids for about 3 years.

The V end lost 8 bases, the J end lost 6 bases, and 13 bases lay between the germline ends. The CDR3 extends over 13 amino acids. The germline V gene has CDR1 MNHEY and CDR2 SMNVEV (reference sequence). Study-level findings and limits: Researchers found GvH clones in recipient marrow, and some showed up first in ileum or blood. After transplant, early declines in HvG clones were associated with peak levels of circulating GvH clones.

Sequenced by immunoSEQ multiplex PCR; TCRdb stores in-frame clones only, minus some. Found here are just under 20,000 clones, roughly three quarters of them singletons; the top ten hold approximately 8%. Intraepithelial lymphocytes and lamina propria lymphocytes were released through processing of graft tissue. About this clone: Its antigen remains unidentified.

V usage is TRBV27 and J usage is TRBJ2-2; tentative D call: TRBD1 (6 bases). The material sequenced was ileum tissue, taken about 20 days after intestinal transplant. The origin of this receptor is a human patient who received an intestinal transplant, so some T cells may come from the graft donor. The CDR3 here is CASGQGGAGELFF. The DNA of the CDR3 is TGTGCCAGCGGCCAAGGGGGTGCCGGGGAGCTGTTTTTT.